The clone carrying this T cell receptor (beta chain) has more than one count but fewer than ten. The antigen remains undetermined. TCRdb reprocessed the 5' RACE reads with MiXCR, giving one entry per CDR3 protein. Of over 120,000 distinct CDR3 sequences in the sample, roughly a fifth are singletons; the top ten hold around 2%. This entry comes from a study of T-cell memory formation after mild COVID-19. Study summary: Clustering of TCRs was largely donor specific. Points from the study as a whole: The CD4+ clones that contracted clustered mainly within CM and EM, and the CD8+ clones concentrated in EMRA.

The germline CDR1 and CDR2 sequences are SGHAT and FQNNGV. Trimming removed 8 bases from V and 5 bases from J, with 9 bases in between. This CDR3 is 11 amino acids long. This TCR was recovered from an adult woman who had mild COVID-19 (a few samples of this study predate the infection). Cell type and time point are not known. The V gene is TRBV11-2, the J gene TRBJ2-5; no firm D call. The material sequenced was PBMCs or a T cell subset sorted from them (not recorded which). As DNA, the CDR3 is TGTGCCAGCTCGAATACGGAGACCCAGTACTTC. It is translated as CASSNTETQYF.